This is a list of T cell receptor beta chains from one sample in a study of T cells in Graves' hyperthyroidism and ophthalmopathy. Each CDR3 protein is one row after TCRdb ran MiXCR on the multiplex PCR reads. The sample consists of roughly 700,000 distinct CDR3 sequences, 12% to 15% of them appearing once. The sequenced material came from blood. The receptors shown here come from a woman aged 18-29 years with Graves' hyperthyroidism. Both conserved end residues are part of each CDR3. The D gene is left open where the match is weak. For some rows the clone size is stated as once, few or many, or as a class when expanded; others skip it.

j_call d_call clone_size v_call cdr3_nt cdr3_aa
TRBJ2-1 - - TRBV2 TGTGCCAGCAGGGGATTCTACAATGAGCAGTTCTTC CASRGFYNEQFF
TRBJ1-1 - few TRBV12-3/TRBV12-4 TGTGCCAGCAGGGGGTTAGGGGGCACTGAAGCTTTCTTT CASRGLGGTEAFF
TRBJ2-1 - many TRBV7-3 TGTGCCAGCAGCCTACCCGCGGGCAGGGAAGGACTCCGCGGGGTCCCATACAATGAGCAGTTCTTC CASSLPAGREGLRGVPYNEQFF
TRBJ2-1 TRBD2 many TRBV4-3 TGCGCCAGCAGCTACGGGTGGGCTAGCGGGAGTAATGAGCAGTTCTTC CASSYGWASGSNEQFF
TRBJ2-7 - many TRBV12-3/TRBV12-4 TGTGCCAGCAGTACCACAGCGGTAGGGGGGGCCGAGCAGTACTTC CASSTTAVGGAEQYF
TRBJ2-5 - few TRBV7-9 TGTGCCAGCAGCCCCGACCCCACAGAGACCCAGTACTTC CASSPDPTETQYF
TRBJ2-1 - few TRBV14 TGTGCCAGCCGGGAGCAAGGCAATGAGCAGTTCTTC CASREQGNEQFF
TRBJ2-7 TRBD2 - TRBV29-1 TGCAGCGTTACTAGCGGGAAAGGGTACGAGCAGTACTTC CSVTSGKGYEQYF
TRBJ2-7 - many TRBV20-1 TGCAGTGCTAGGGGCGCGGTCCCCTACGAGCAGTACTTC CSARGAVPYEQYF
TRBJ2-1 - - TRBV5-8 TGTGCCAACAGCTTGTTGTGGGGCTCCTACAATGAGCAGTTCTTC CANSLLWGSYNEQFF
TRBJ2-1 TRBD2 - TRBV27 TGTGCCAGCAAAACTAGCGGGAGGTTCGGTGAGCAGTTCTTC CASKTSGRFGEQFF
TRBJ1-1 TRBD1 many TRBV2 TGTGCCAGCAGTGAAGCGCTTGGGGGACAGCTCACTGAAGCTTTCTTT CASSEALGGQLTEAFF
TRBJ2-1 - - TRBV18 TGTGCCAGCTCACCGATAGAAGGCTCCTACAATGAGCAGTTCTTC CASSPIEGSYNEQFF
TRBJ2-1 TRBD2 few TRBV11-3 TGTGCCAGCAGCTTAGGTTACCCGACTAGCGGAGAATCCTACAATGAGCAGTTCTTC CASSLGYPTSGESYNEQFF
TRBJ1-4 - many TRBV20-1 TGCAGTGCTAGGGGGCAGGGCCCGGGGGTTGAAAAACTGTTTTTT CSARGQGPGVEKLFF
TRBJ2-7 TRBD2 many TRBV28 TGTGCCAGCACCCCAACCGGGACTAGGGTCTCCTACGAGCAGTACTTC CASTPTGTRVSYEQYF
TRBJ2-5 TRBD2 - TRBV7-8 TGTGCCAGCAGCTCAGCCGGCGGGAGAGAAGAGACCCAGTACTTC CASSSAGGREETQYF
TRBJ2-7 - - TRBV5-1 TGCGCCAGCAGCTTGGTCAGGGAATACGAGCAGTACTTC CASSLVREYEQYF
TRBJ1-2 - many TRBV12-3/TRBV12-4 TGTGCCAGCAGGCGGGGGTATGGCTACACCTTC CASRRGYGYTF
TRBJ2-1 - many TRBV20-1 TGCAGTGCTAGTGGAGTAAATGAGCAGTTCTTC CSASGVNEQFF
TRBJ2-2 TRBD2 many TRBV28 TGTGCCAGCAGCCCTAGCGGAAGCGCGAACACCGGGGAGCTGTTTTTT CASSPSGSANTGELFF
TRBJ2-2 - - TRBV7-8 TGTGCCAGCAGCTTAGCTTTGGCTAGCGAGAACACCGGGGAGCTGTTTTTT CASSLALASENTGELFF
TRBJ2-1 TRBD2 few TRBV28 TGTGCCAGCAGTCCCCCTGCAGTAGCGGGAGGGCCAGGCAATGAGCAGTTCTTC CASSPPAVAGGPGNEQFF
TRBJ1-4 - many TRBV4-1 TGCGCCAGCAGCCAAGAGGCACAGGAAAATGAAAAACTGTTTTTT CASSQEAQENEKLFF
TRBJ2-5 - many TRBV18 TGTGCCAGCTCACCACTCGCAGGGCGGGAGACCCAGTACTTC CASSPLAGRETQYF
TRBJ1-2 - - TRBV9 TGTGCCAGCAGCGGTTCTCCTTCATACAGGGTGAACTATGGCTACACCTTC CASSGSPSYRVNYGYTF
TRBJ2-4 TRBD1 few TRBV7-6 TGTGCCAGCAGCCTTGGACAGGGGATAGGAAACATTCAGTACTTC CASSLGQGIGNIQYF